The T cell receptor beta chain under discussion was sequenced for a study of beta chain features in type 1 diabetes. The CDR3 sequence is 16 residues long. Per the germline V gene, CDR1 is KGHSH and CDR2 is LQKENI. V dropped 3 bases and J dropped 5; count of bases not matched to a gene: 5. The entirety of the isolated RNA underwent reverse transcription, so expressed TCRB transcripts were sequenced. The protocol was immunoSEQ multiplex PCR, while the TCRdb copy is restricted to in-frame clones and leaves out a portion. The data contain roughly 290,000 clones, about 7.8% of them singletons. The sample holds a few counts of this clone. The antigen remains undetermined. Whole-study findings and limits: Whether HLA type affects TCRB rearrangement stayed undetermined in the present work. Using cDNA template may skew counts toward highly expressing activated cells.

Averaging roughly 110 mL, one heparinised blood draw was given by each donor. Sorting of CD4+ naive, central memory, regulatory and stem cell-like memory cells was performed via CD45RO/CCR7/CD25/CD127/CD95/CD27. The chain couples TRBV18 to TRBJ2-5; TRBD2 matches 14 bases. Sequencing input: central memory CD4+ T cells from blood. The receptor was derived from a woman younger than 35 in good health. CDR3 region: CASSPGTSGGRETQYF. CDR3 in DNA: TGTGCCAGCTCACCCGGGACTAGCGGGGGACGGGAGACCCAGTACTTC.